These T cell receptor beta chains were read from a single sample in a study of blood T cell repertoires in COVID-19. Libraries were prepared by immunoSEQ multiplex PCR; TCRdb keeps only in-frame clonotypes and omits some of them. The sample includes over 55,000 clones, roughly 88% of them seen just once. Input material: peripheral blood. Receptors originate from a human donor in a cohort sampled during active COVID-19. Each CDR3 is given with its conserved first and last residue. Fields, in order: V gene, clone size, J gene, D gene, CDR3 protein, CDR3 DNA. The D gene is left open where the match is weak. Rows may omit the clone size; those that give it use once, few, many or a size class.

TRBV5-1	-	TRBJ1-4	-	CASGRGGQSNEKLFF	TGCGCCAGCGGCCGGGGGGGCCAGTCCAATGAAAAACTGTTTTTT
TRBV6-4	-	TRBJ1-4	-	CASSRTEGEKLFF	TGTGCCAGCAGTCGGACAGAAGGTGAAAAACTGTTTTTT
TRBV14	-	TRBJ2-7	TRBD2	CASSPAQAGVRSYEQYF	TGTGCCAGCAGCCCCGCTCAAGCGGGAGTGCGATCCTACGAGCAGTACTTC
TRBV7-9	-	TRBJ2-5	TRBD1	CASSLAVTGQETQYF	TGTGCCAGCAGCTTAGCTGTGACAGGGCAAGAGACCCAGTACTTC
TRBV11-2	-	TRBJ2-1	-	CASSRDRNEQFF	TGTGCCAGCAGCCGTGACAGGAACGAGCAGTTCTTC
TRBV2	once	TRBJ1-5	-	CASSVQGSSNQPQHF	TGTGCCAGCAGTGTACAGGGCTCGAGCAATCAGCCCCAGCATTTT
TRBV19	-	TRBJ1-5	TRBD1	CASSIVEGAYQPQHF	TGTGCCAGTAGTATTGTTGAGGGGGCTTATCAGCCCCAGCATTTT
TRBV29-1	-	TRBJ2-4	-	CSVVGHLAKNIQYF	TGCAGCGTTGTTGGACACCTAGCCAAAAACATTCAGTACTTC
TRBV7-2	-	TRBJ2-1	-	CASSPGGGAEQFF	TGTGCCAGCAGCCCTGGTGGGGGCGCTGAGCAGTTCTTC
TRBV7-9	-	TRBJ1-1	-	CASSLTGQAFF	TGTGCCAGCAGCTTGACAGGACAGGCTTTCTTT
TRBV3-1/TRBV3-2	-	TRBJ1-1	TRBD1	CASSLLGQGNTEAFF	TGTGCCAGCAGCCTGTTGGGACAGGGGAACACTGAAGCTTTCTTT
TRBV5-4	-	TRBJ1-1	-	CASSPRNRPGVNTEAFF	TGTGCCAGCAGCCCGAGGAATAGACCCGGGGTTAACACTGAAGCTTTCTTT
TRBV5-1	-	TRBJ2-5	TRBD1	CASSLGGRQGRETQYF	TGCGCCAGCAGCTTGGGGGGCAGACAGGGGCGGGAGACCCAGTACTTC
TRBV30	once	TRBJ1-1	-	CAWSGRQNTEAFF	TGTGCCTGGAGTGGCCGACAGAACACTGAAGCTTTCTTT
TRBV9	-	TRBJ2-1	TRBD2	CASSVGGASYNEQFF	TGTGCCAGCAGCGTCGGGGGGGCATCCTACAATGAGCAGTTCTTC